The present T cell receptor (beta chain) was sequenced within a study of CD8+CD57+ T cells in acquired aplastic anemia. Profiles of TCR beta VDJ and CDR3 were generated from a genomic DNA template. TCRdb recomputed calls from the reads with MiXCR, one row per CDR3 protein. The sample includes hundreds of thousands of distinct CDR3 sequences, around 33% of them seen just once. With 5 bases removed from V and 4 bases from J, the gap between germline ends came to 26 bases. The CDR3 length is 19 residues. Germline loops: CDR1 SGHDN, CDR2 FVKESK. By flow cytometry, patients selected for sequencing had shown an expansion of CD8+CD57+ cells.

Sequenced input: sorted CD4+, CD8+, or CD8+CD57+ T cells (not recorded which) from PBMCs. This receptor was taken from a human donor with aplastic anemia. This rearrangement joins TRBV14 to TRBJ2-2; tentative D call: TRBD1 (6 bases). The CDR3 DNA reads as TGTGCCAGCAGCAACCATGAACCCCAGGGGATAAAGATCACCGGGGAGCTGTTTTTT. Amino acids: CASSNHEPQGIKITGELFF.